This TCR beta chain was observed in a study of technical replicates of blood from several donors. Germline V lookup: CDR1 MNHEY, CDR2 SVGAGI. This CDR3 is 13 amino acids long. V was pared by 3 bases and J by 3 bases, with 8 bases between. Data came from immunoSEQ multiplex PCR; TCRdb stores just in-frame clones and leaves some out. The data contain about 72,000 clones, 95% to 96% of them seen just once; the ten biggest clones take up roughly 0.24%. This chain uses TRBV6-5 with TRBJ1-2, with no clear D. Sequencing input: T cells isolated from PBMCs. This TCR derives from a human donor in good health. CDR3: CASSYGRDYGYTF. The CDR3 coding sequence is TGTGCCAGCAGTTATGGGAGAGACTATGGCTACACCTTC.